Below are 9 T cell receptor beta chains sequenced from a single sample in a study of regulatory T cells in long-lasting Graves disease. Time point denoted: newly diagnosed GD, antithyroid drugs for less than 3 months. Extracted RNA from PBMCs served as the source of the TCR library. The TCR beta library used iRepertoire HTBI primers with Arm-PCR amplification of CDR3. MiXCR, run by TCRdb on the multiplex PCR reads, gives a single entry per CDR3 protein. Of approximately 400,000 distinct CDR3 sequences in the sample, under 15% were seen once. This same sample was also taken into another study, of T cells in Graves' hyperthyroidism and ophthalmopathy.

The source material was peripheral blood mononuclear cells (PBMCs), sampled at new diagnosis, from a patient treated with antithyroid drugs. These receptor sequences come from a woman in her 30s with Graves disease.

Details on this clonotype: It may be a read error: a sequence one base away is much more abundant. The genes are TRBV5-1 and TRBJ2-7; weak D call: TRBD2 (6 bases). The V gene lost 4 bases and the J gene lost 7 bases, with 21 bases spanning the gap. In germline, CDR1 is SGHRS, CDR2 YFSETQ. The CDR3 runs 15 residues. CDR3 in amino acids: CASSATGTGYNEQYF. CDR3 nucleotides: TGCGCCAGCAGCGCAACCGGGACTGGCTACAATGAGCAGTACTTC.

This clonotype has at least ten counts. The gene calls are TRBV28 and TRBJ1-1; tentatively, D is TRBD1 (5 bases). The CDR3 runs to 16 residues. V dropped 5 bases and J dropped 1 base, with 17 bases sitting between them. Germline values: CDR1 MDHEN, CDR2 SYDVKM. In nucleotides, the CDR3 is TGTGCCAGCAGTCTCCCTGGTCCGGGGCGGAACACTGAAGCTTTCTTT. This codes for CASSLPGPGRNTEAFF.

Worth noting for this clonotype: Germline is not matched at one junction end, which may reflect a read error. The chain combines TRBV13 with TRBJ1-1, with D unresolved. The germline gives CDR1 PRHDT, CDR2 FYEKMQ (reference sequence). The CDR3 is 15 residues long. The CDR3 DNA sequence: TGCGCCAGCAGTGAACCTGGACGCCCGAACACTGAAGCTTTCTTT. This encodes CASSEPGRPNTEAFF.

A word on this clonotype: This sequence may be a read error, since a much larger clone differs from it by one base. J is TRBJ1-1 and V is TRBV5-5; perhaps TRBD1 as D (6 bases). Germline V gives CDR1 SGHKS, CDR2 YYEKEE (reference sequence). There are 17 residues in the CDR3. CDR3 in amino acids: CASSLALERGANTEAFF. CDR3 DNA sequence: TGCGCCAGCAGCTTGGCCCTCGAGAGGGGGGCGAACACTGAAGCTTTCTTT.

This clonotype was picked up a small number of times. The rearrangement links TRBV19 to TRBJ1-3; tentative D call: TRBD1 (6 bases). Trimming removed 5 bases from V and 0 bases from J, with 11 bases in between. The CDR3 totals 15 residues. CDR1 LNHDA and CDR2 SQIVND come from the germline V gene (reference sequence). This CDR3 reads CASSPRTVSGNTIYF. DNA of the CDR3: TGTGCCAGTAGTCCCCGGACAGTCTCTGGAAACACCATATATTTT.

This rearrangement joins TRBV28 to TRBJ2-3; 7 nucleotides line up with TRBD2. The CDR3 loop spans 17 amino acids. The germline V gene encodes CDR1 MDHEN and CDR2 SYDVKM. With 6 bases clipped from V and 7 bases from J, the junction kept 19 bases outside the gene matches. The CDR3 coding sequence is TGTGCCAGCAGGGGGGGGGGGATGGGCATATTCAGAAATACGCAGTATTTT. This encodes CASRGGGMGIFRNTQYF.

This chain joins TRBV5-5 and TRBJ2-7; 10 bases align to TRBD2. The CDR3 spans 16 residues. The germline CDR1 and CDR2 sequences are SGHKS and YYEKEE (reference sequence). J lost 4 bases, V lost 3 bases, and 10 bases had no gene match. In nucleotides, the CDR3 is TGTGCCAGCAGCTGGACGGCCGGGACTAGCGATTACGAGCAGTACTTC. Translation: CASSWTAGTSDYEQYF.

V usage is TRBV4-2 and J usage is TRBJ1-6; no reliable D call. The CDR3 is 15 amino acids. The V end lost 0 bases, the J end lost 8 bases, and 11 bases lay between the germline ends. From germline, CDR1 is LGHNA and CDR2 YNFKEQ. The CDR3 DNA sequence: TGTGCCAGCAGCCAAGAGGCAGAGCTGCATTCACCCCTCCACTTT. Amino acids: CASSQEAELHSPLHF.

The chain carries TRBV3-1 and TRBJ2-7; TRBD1 matches at 8 bases. This CDR3 is 14 amino acids long. Germline lookup yields CDR1 LGHDT and CDR2 YNNKEL (reference sequence). Trimming cost V 1 base and J 9 bases; bases outside gene matches: 8. The CDR3 sequence is CASSQGTGSSLQYF. In DNA, the CDR3 is TGTGCCAGCAGCCAAGGGACAGGGAGCTCTTTGCAGTACTTC.